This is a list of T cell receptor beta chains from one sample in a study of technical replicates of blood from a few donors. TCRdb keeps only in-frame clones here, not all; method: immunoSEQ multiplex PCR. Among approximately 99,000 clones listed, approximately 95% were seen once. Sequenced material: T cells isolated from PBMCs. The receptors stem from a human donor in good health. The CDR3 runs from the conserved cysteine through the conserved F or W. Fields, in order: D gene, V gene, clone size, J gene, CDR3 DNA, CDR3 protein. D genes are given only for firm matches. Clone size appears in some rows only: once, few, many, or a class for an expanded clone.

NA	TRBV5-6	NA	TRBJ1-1	TGTGCCAGCAGCTCCTCTTTACAGGGCGAAGCTTTCTTT	CASSSSLQGEAFF
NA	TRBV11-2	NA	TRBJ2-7	TGTGCCAGCAGCTTAGGAGACTACGAGCAGTACTTC	CASSLGDYEQYF
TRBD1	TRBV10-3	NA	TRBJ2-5	TGTGCCGTTGGGGACAGGGAAGGGCAAGAGACCCAGTACTTC	CAVGDREGQETQYF
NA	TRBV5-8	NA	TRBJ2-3	TGTGCCAGCAGCTTGGCCGCAGGGCCCGGTCGTCTGTATTTT	CASSLAAGPGRLYF
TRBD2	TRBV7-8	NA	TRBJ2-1	TGTGCCAGCAGCTTTAGCGGGGGTGGCTACAATGAGCAGTTCTTC	CASSFSGGGYNEQFF
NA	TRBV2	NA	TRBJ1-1	TGTGCCAGCAGGGGCCCGCCCCACTCAGTCACTGAAGCTTTCTTT	CASRGPPHSVTEAFF
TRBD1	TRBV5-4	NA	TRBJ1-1	TGTGCCAGCAGCCTGGACAGGGATACCCGAGCTTTCTTT	CASSLDRDTRAFF
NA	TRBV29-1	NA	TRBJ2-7	TGCAGCGTTGTCGGGAGCTCCTACGAGCAGTACTTC	CSVVGSSYEQYF
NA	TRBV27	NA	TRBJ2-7	TGTGCCAGCAGTTTGGGCAGGGTCTACGAGCAGTACTTC	CASSLGRVYEQYF
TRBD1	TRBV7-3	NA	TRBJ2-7	TGTGCCAGCAGCCCAGGGACAGGGACCTACGAGCAGTACTTC	CASSPGTGTYEQYF
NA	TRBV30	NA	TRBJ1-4	TGTGCCTCCCAGATAGGGTGGGGGGGAAATGAAAAACTGTTTTTT	CASQIGWGGNEKLFF
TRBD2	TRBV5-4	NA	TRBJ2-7	TGTGCCACTACAGCGGGGGGGCGTTCGTACGAGCAGTACTTC	CATTAGGRSYEQYF
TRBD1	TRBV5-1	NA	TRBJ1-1	TGCGCCAGCAGCTTCCAGGGGGCTCAGAACACTGAAGCTTTCTTT	CASSFQGAQNTEAFF
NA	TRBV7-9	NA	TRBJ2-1	TGTGCCAGCAGCTTAGCGCTCAGGGTAAATGAGCAGTTCTTC	CASSLALRVNEQFF
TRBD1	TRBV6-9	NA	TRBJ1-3	TGTGCCAGCAGTTATTCAAACAGGTCGGGACAGCGAAAAACTGGAAACACCATATATTTT	CASSYSNRSGQRKTGNTIYF
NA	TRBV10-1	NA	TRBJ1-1	TGCGCCAGCAGTGAGCAGGGTAACACTGAAGCTTTCTTT	CASSEQGNTEAFF
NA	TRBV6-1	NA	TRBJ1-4	TGTGCCAGCAGTGAAGAGGGGACTAGGGCAACTAATGAAAAACTGTTTTTT	CASSEEGTRATNEKLFF
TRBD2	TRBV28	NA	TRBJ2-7	TGTGCCAGCAGTTTAGGACTAGCCCCCTACGAGCAGTACTTC	CASSLGLAPYEQYF
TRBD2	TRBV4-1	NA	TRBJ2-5	TGCGCCAGCAGCCCCTACGGGCCTAGCGGTCCTGGGGAGACCCAGTACTTC	CASSPYGPSGPGETQYF
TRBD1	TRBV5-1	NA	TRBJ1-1	TGCGCCAGCAGCTTAGGACAGGGGGCTGGCACTGAAGCTTTCTTT	CASSLGQGAGTEAFF
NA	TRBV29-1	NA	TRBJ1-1	TGCAGCTCCAGGGCGCAGGGGACTGAAGCTTTCTTT	CSSRAQGTEAFF
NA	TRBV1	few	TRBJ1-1	TGCACCAGCAGCCATCTCCCCCCACGGACAGGGGAGGGTAACACTGAAGCTTTCTTT	CTSSHLPPRTGEGNTEAFF
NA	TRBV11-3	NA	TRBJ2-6	TGTGCCAGCAGCTTAGGAGTCTCTGGGGCCAACGTCCTGACTTTC	CASSLGVSGANVLTF
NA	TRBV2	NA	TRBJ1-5	TGTGCCAGCAGTAAAACAGTGCTCTCCAATCAGCCCCAGCATTTT	CASSKTVLSNQPQHF
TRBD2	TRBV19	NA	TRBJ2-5	TGTGCCAGTAGTATAGGGCCAGCGGGAGTTGGTGAGACCCAGTACTTC	CASSIGPAGVGETQYF
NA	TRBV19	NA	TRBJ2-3	TGTGCCAGTAGTATGTACAGGCCCACAGATACGCAGTATTTT	CASSMYRPTDTQYF
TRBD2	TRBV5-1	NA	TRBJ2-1	TGCGCCAGCAGCTTTAGCGGGGTTATGAATGAGCAGTTCTTC	CASSFSGVMNEQFF
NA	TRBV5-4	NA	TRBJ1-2	TGTGCCAGCAGTTTCAGGCAGGGAGGTAACTATGGCTACACCTTC	CASSFRQGGNYGYTF
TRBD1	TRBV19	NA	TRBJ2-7	TGTGCCAGTTCAGTTACAGGGGGCTTGGTTTACGAGCAGTACTTC	CASSVTGGLVYEQYF
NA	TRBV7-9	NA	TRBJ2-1	TGTGCCAGCAGCTTAGACAGGGCCACACACAATGAGCAGTTCTTC	CASSLDRATHNEQFF
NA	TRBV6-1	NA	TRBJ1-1	TGTGCCAGCAGTGGGACTTACGGTGGCACTGAAGCTTTCTTT	CASSGTYGGTEAFF
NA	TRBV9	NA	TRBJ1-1	TGTGCCAGCAGCCCGGTGGTGGTCCGCACTGAAGCTTTCTTT	CASSPVVVRTEAFF
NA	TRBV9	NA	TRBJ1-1	TGTGCCAGCAGCGTAGCGAGGGACACTGAAGCTTTCTTT	CASSVARDTEAFF
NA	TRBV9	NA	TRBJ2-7	TGTGCCAGCAGCCTTACTAGCATCCCCTACGAGCAGTACTTC	CASSLTSIPYEQYF
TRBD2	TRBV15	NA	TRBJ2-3	TGTGCCACCAGCAGGAAGAGCGGGGAGGGAGATACGCAGTATTTT	CATSRKSGEGDTQYF
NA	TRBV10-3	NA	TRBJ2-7	TGTGCCATCAGTGAAGGGACAAGCTCCTACGAGCAGTACTTC	CAISEGTSSYEQYF
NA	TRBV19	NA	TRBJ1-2	TGTGCCAGTAGTATGCACAGTCACTACACCTTC	CASSMHSHYTF
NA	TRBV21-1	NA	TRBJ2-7	TGTGCCAGCAGCCCACGGCGGACGGGAGGATCATACGAGCAGTACTTC	CASSPRRTGGSYEQYF
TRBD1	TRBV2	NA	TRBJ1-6	TGTGCCAGCAGCTACAGGGGGCCCAATTCACCCCTCCACTTT	CASSYRGPNSPLHF
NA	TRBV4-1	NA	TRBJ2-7	TGCGCCAGCAGCCAAGAACTGCTCGGTGCGAAGGACTTTTACGAGCAGTACTTC	CASSQELLGAKDFYEQYF
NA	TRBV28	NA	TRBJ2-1	TGTGCCAGCAGTTTCTCCCTGTCCCACAGGGGACTTGGGTCTAATGAGCAGTTCTTC	CASSFSLSHRGLGSNEQFF
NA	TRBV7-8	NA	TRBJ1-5	TGTGCCAGCAGCTCCGGGACACTTAGCAATCAGCCCCAGCATTTT	CASSSGTLSNQPQHF
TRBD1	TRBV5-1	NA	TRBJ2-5	TGCGCCAGCAGCCAGGACAGGGAAGAGACCCAGTACTTC	CASSQDREETQYF
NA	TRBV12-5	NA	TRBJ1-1	TGTGCTAGTGGTTTGGTTGAGTTTCAAGGGGACACTGAAGCTTTCTTT	CASGLVEFQGDTEAFF
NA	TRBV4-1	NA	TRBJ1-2	TGCGCCAGCAGCCAAGATCTCGAAGTCGACAGTGGCTACACCTTC	CASSQDLEVDSGYTF
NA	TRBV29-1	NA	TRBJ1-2	TGCAGCGTATCGACGACTCCCCTCCAGGGCTACACCTTC	CSVSTTPLQGYTF
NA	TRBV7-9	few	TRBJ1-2	TGTGCCAGCAGCCTCCAAACAGGGAGATATGGCTACACCTTC	CASSLQTGRYGYTF
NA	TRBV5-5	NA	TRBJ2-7	TGTGCCAGCAGCAAACCCCCCCCGCAGACCTACGAGCAGTACTTC	CASSKPPPQTYEQYF
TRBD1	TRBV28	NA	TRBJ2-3	TGTGCCAGCAGTTTCGGACAGGGGAGAGAATCGCAGTATTTT	CASSFGQGRESQYF
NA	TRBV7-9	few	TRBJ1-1	TGTGCCAGCAGCCACCCGGTGAACACTGAAGCTTTCTTT	CASSHPVNTEAFF
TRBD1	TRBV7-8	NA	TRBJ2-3	TGTGCCAGCAGCTTTCGCAGGGGGCATTTGGATACGCAGTATTTT	CASSFRRGHLDTQYF